This TCR beta chain was recovered during a study of PD-L1 blockade in urothelial cancer. About the study: The number of prior chemotherapy regimens per patient was 0 to 3. Peripheral blood specimens exhibited a median yield of around 130,000 T cells. Analyses used blood from 3 weeks (second dose) and 6 weeks after treatment start. Overall study findings and caveats: Better progression-free and overall survival followed lower pretreatment blood clonality.

The data were produced by immunoSEQ multiplex PCR, yet TCRdb's version contains in-frame clones alone and is incomplete. The profile shows tens of thousands of clones, roughly 90% of them singletons. The V segment lost 1 base and the J segment 1 base; nucleotides outside the gene matches: 6. This CDR3 is 16 amino acids long. The germline gives CDR1 LGHNA, CDR2 YSLEER. The time point: pretreatment peripheral blood. A word on this clone: Its antigen is undetermined.

V and J are TRBV4-3 and TRBJ1-2; 7 positions agree with TRBD1. This clonotype originated in a donor at least 40 years old with urothelial cancer. This specimen consisted of PBMCs, obtained around atezolizumab (anti-PD-L1) treatment. The DNA of the CDR3 is TGCGCCAGCAGCCAAGGCGTGCAGGGGGTTAACTATGGCTACACCTTC. Translation: CASSQGVQGVNYGYTF.